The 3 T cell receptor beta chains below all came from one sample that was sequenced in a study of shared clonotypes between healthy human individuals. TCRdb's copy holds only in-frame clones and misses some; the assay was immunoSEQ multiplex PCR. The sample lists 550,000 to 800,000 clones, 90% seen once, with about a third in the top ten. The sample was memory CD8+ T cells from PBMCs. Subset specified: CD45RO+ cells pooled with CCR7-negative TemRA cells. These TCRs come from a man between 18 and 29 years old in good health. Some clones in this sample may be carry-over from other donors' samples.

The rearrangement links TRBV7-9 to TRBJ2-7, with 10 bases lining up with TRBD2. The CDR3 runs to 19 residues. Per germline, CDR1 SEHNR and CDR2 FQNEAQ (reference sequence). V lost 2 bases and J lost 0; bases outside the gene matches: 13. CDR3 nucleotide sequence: TGTGCCAGCAGCTTACCGAGGACTAGCGGCGCCCCAAGCTCCTACGAGCAGTACTTC. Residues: CASSLPRTSGAPSSYEQYF.

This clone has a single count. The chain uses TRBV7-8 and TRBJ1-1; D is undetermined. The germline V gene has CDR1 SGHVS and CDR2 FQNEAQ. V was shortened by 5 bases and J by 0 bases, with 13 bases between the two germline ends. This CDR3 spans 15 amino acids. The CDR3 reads CASSPQAGLNTEAFF. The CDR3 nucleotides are TGTGCCAGCAGCCCGCAAGCAGGCTTGAACACTGAAGCTTTCTTT.

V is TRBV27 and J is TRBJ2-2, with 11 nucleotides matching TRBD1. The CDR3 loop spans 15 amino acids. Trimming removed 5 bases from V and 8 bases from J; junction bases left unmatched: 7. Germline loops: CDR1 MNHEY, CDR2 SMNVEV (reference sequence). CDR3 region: CASSPRTGGSGELFF. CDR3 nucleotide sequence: TGTGCCAGCAGTCCTAGGACAGGGGGCTCAGGGGAGCTGTTTTTT.